This T cell receptor beta chain was sequenced in a study of OX40 agonist ivuxolimab in advanced cancers. Study-level background: Ivuxolimab is a fully human IgG2 antibody that activates OX40 (CD134). In this trial design, patients received ivuxolimab intravenously at 0.01 to 10 mg/kg every 2 weeks. Regarding the study as a whole: In the 0.1-3.0 mg/kg groups, partial responders showed among the lowest expansion. The average count of expanded clones was higher among CD8+ T cells than among CD4+.

The CDR3 consists of 13 residues. Trimming pared 5 bases from V and 7 bases from J, leaving 11 bases between. Germline V gives CDR1 SEHNR, CDR2 FQNEAQ (reference sequence). About this clone: Its specificity is unknown.

Here immunoSEQ multiplex PCR was the method, and the copy in TCRdb shows in-frame clones only, minus some. The sample has about 15,000 clones, roughly 92% seen once. The clonotype originates from an adult with an advanced solid tumor such as melanoma, head and neck, liver or kidney cancer. The sample consisted of CD4+ or CD8+ T cells sorted from blood, taken in a trial of the OX40 agonist ivuxolimab. The J gene is TRBJ1-4, the V gene TRBV7-9; the D is unclear. The CDR3 nucleotides are TGTGCCAGCAGCCCCTGGACCGCTGAAAAACTGTTTTTT. It specifies CASSPWTAEKLFF.